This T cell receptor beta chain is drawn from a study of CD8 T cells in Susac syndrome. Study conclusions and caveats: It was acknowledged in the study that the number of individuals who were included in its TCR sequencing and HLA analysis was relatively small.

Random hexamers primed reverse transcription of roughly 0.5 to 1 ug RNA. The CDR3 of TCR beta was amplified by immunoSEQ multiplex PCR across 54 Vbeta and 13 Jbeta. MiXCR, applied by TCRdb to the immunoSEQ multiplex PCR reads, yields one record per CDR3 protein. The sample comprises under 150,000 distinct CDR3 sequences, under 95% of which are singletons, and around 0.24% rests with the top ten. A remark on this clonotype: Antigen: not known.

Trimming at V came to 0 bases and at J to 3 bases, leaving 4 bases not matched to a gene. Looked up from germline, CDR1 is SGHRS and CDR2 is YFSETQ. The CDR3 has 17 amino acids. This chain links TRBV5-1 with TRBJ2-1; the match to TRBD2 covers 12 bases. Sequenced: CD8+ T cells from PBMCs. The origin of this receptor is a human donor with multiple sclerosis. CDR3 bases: TGCGCCAGCAGCTTGGTTCTAGCGGGAGGGAACTACAATGAGCAGTTCTTC. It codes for CASSLVLAGGNYNEQFF.